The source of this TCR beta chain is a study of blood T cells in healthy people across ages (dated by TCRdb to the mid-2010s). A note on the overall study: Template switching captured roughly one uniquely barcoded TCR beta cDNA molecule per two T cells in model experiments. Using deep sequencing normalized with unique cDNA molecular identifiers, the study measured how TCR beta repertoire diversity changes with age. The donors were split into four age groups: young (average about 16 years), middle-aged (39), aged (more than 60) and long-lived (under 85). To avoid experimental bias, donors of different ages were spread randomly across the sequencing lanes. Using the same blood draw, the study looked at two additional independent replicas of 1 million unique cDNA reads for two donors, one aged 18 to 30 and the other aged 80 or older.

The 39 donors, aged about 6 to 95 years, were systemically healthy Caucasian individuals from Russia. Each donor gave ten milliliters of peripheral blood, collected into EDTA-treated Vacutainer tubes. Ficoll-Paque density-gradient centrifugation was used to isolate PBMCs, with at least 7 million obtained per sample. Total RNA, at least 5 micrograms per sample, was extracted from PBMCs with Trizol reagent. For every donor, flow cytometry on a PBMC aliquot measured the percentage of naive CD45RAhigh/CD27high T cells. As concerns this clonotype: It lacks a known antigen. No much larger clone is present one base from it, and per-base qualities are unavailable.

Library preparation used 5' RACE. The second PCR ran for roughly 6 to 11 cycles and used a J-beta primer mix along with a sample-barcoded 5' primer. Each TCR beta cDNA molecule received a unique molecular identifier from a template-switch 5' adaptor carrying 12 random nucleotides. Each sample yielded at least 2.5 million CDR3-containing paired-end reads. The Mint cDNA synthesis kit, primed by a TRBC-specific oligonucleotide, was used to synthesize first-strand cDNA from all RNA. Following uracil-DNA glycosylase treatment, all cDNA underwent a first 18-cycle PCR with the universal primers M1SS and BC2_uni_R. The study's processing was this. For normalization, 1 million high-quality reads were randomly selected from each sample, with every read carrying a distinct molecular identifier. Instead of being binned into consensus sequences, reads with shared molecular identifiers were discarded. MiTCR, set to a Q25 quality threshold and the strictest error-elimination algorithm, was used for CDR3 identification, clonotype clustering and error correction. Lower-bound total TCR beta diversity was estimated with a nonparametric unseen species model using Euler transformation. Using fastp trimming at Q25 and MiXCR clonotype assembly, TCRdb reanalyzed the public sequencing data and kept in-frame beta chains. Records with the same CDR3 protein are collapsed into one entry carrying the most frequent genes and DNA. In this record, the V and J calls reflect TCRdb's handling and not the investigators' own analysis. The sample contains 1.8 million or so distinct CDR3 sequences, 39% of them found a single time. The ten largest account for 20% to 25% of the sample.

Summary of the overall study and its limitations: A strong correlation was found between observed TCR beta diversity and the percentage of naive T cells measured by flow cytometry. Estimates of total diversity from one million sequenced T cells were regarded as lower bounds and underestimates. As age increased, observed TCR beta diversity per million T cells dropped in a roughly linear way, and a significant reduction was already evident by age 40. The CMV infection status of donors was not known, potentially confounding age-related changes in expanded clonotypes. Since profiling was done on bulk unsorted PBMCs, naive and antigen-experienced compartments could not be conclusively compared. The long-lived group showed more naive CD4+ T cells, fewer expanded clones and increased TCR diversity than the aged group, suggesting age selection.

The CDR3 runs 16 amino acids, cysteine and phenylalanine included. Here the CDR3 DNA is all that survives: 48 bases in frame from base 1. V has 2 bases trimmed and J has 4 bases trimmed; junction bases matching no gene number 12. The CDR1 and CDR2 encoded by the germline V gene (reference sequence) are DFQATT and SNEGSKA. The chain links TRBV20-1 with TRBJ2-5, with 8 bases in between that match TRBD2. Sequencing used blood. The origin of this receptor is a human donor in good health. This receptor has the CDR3 CSARILRTSGRETQYF. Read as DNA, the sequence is TGCAGTGCTAGAATCTTAAGAACTAGCGGCCGAGAGACCCAGTACTTC.